This T cell receptor beta chain was captured by sequencing in a study of cytomegalovirus exposure and HLA in healthy donors. Whole-study findings and limits: The study labeled approximately 150 TCR beta chains cytomegalovirus-associated. TCR beta chain V- and J-gene trimming was linked, in a later analysis, to a missense variant in DCLRE1C.

Healthy bone marrow donors supplied every sample. Germline trimming cut 5 bases from V and 3 bases from J; bases unmatched to any gene: 7. Germline loops: CDR1 KGHSH, CDR2 LQKENI. This CDR3 is built from 14 residues. A word on this clone: As yet, its antigen is unknown.

This PCR relied on a set of 60 Vbeta primers and 13 Jbeta primers. This table comes from immunoSEQ multiplex PCR, and its TCRdb copy is limited to in-frame clones, with some not included. Found here are approximately 140,000 clones, approximately 85% of them singletons; the top ten hold around 1.7%. The sample comprised PBMCs. This clonotype was obtained from a boy between 10 and 17 years old in good health and CMV-seronegative. The chain joins TRBV18 to TRBJ2-7, with 7 bases that match TRBD2. For the CDR3, the DNA is TGTGCCAGCTCATCAATCGGACTAGTCTACGAGCAGTACTTC. Amino acids: CASSSIGLVYEQYF.